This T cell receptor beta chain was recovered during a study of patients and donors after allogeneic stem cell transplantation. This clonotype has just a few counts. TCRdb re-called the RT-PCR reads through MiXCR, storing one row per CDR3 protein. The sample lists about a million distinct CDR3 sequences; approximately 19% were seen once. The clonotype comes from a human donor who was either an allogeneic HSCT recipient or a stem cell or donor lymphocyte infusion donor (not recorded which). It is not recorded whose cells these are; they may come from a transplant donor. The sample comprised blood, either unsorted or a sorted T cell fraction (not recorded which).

This CDR3 reads CASSPKHHTSQETQYF. Here the CDR3 DNA reads TGTGCCAGCAGTCCGAAACACCACACTTCTCAAGAGACCCAGTACTTC. The chain combines TRBV12-3 or TRBV12-4 with TRBJ2-5; D gene ambiguous. The V end lost 5 bases, the J end lost 2 bases, and 18 bases lay between the germline ends. There are 16 residues in the CDR3.